Listed below are T cell receptor beta chains from one sample, sequenced in a study of PD-1 blockade in classical Hodgkin lymphoma. Assay: immunoSEQ multiplex PCR; the TCRdb copy retains only in-frame clones and omits some. The table includes roughly 150,000 clones, less than 80% detected once. The sequenced sample was peripheral blood mononuclear cells (PBMCs), obtained before the second cycle of nivolumab. Receptors were obtained from a human donor with classical Hodgkin lymphoma. Both conserved end residues are part of each CDR3. The order of the fields is clone size, J gene, V gene, D gene, CDR3 DNA, CDR3 protein. D genes are given only for firm matches. Some rows have no size entry. The others give once, few or many, or a class for an expanded clone.

abundance: NA
j_gene: TRBJ2-3
v_gene: TRBV19
d_gene: TRBD2
CDR3nt: TGTGCCAGTAGTATAGGGGGAGGGATGGACAAGCCAGATACGCAGTATTTT
CDR3aa: CASSIGGGMDKPDTQYF

abundance: NA
j_gene: TRBJ2-1
v_gene: TRBV5-6
d_gene: NA
CDR3nt: TGTGCCAGCAGCTTGAGGGTACACAATGAGCAGTTCTTC
CDR3aa: CASSLRVHNEQFF

abundance: NA
j_gene: TRBJ2-6
v_gene: TRBV5-5
d_gene: NA
CDR3nt: TGTGCCAGCAGCTTTCACGGGGGCTATAGTGGGGCCAACGTCCTGACTTTC
CDR3aa: CASSFHGGYSGANVLTF

abundance: NA
j_gene: TRBJ2-5
v_gene: TRBV7-9
d_gene: NA
CDR3nt: TGTGCCAGCGGCGCTGGAGAGACCCAGTACTTC
CDR3aa: CASGAGETQYF

abundance: NA
j_gene: TRBJ2-2
v_gene: TRBV7-2
d_gene: NA
CDR3nt: TGTGCCAGCAGGAGCCCCCCCCTGTTGGAGCTGTTTTTT
CDR3aa: CASRSPPLLELFF

abundance: NA
j_gene: TRBJ1-1
v_gene: TRBV19
d_gene: NA
CDR3nt: TGTGCCAGTAGTACCCAGGGTACGGTCGGTTCAGCTTTCTTT
CDR3aa: CASSTQGTVGSAFF

abundance: NA
j_gene: TRBJ1-3
v_gene: TRBV7-2
d_gene: NA
CDR3nt: TGTGCCAGCAGCTTGGGGGGAGCTGGAAACACCATATATTTT
CDR3aa: CASSLGGAGNTIYF

abundance: once
j_gene: TRBJ2-7
v_gene: TRBV10-3
d_gene: TRBD2
CDR3nt: TGTGCCATCAGTGCCGTACTAGCGGAGTCATACGAGCAGTACTTC
CDR3aa: CAISAVLAESYEQYF

abundance: NA
j_gene: TRBJ1-3
v_gene: TRBV6-6
d_gene: TRBD1
CDR3nt: TGTGCCAGCAGTTACTCTTCGACAGGGGCTGGAAACACCATATATTTT
CDR3aa: CASSYSSTGAGNTIYF

abundance: NA
j_gene: TRBJ2-1
v_gene: TRBV9
d_gene: NA
CDR3nt: TGTGCCAGCAGCGTAGGGATACCTAACAATGAGCAGTTCTTC
CDR3aa: CASSVGIPNNEQFF

abundance: NA
j_gene: TRBJ2-6
v_gene: TRBV28
d_gene: TRBD1
CDR3nt: TGTGCCAGCAGTAGGGGACAGGGCAGCTCTGGGGCCAACGTCCTGACTTTC
CDR3aa: CASSRGQGSSGANVLTF

abundance: once
j_gene: TRBJ2-3
v_gene: TRBV18
d_gene: NA
CDR3nt: TGTGCCAGCTCACCACTATGGACTATCTCGGCTACGCAGTATTTT
CDR3aa: CASSPLWTISATQYF

abundance: NA
j_gene: TRBJ1-2
v_gene: TRBV21-1
d_gene: NA
CDR3nt: TGTGCCAGCAGCAAAAAGGAAGTCGGGCGCTCCTATGGCTACACCTTC
CDR3aa: CASSKKEVGRSYGYTF

abundance: once
j_gene: TRBJ2-3
v_gene: TRBV6-5
d_gene: TRBD1
CDR3nt: TGTGCCAGCACCTTACAGGGGGCAACAGATACGCAGTATTTT
CDR3aa: CASTLQGATDTQYF

abundance: NA
j_gene: TRBJ2-3
v_gene: TRBV19
d_gene: TRBD1
CDR3nt: TGTGCCAGTAAAATGATCGGGACAGCTAGCACAGATACGCAGTATTTT
CDR3aa: CASKMIGTASTDTQYF

abundance: NA
j_gene: TRBJ2-3
v_gene: TRBV6-1
d_gene: NA
CDR3nt: TGTGCCAGCAATTTAAGAAGCACAGATACGCAGTATTTT
CDR3aa: CASNLRSTDTQYF

abundance: NA
j_gene: TRBJ2-3
v_gene: TRBV7-9
d_gene: NA
CDR3nt: TGTGCCAGCAGCTTCACAGATACGCAGTATTTT
CDR3aa: CASSFTDTQYF

abundance: NA
j_gene: TRBJ2-7
v_gene: TRBV28
d_gene: NA
CDR3nt: TGTGCCAGCAGTTTTGCGCCGTCCGTGTACGAGCAGTACTTC
CDR3aa: CASSFAPSVYEQYF

abundance: NA
j_gene: TRBJ1-1
v_gene: TRBV5-1
d_gene: TRBD1
CDR3nt: TGCGCCAGCAGCTCACGGACAGGGGGAAGTACTGAAGCTTTCTTT
CDR3aa: CASSSRTGGSTEAFF

abundance: many
j_gene: TRBJ1-3
v_gene: TRBV12-5
d_gene: NA
CDR3nt: TGTGCTAGTGCTTTTGGGGGTAGTAACACCATATATTTT
CDR3aa: CASAFGGSNTIYF

abundance: NA
j_gene: TRBJ2-3
v_gene: TRBV6-1
d_gene: NA
CDR3nt: TGTGCCAGTCTGAGCACAGATACGCAGTATTTT
CDR3aa: CASLSTDTQYF

abundance: NA
j_gene: TRBJ1-4
v_gene: TRBV2
d_gene: NA
CDR3nt: TGTGCCAGCAGGGGCAGCCGTGAAAAACTGTTTTTT
CDR3aa: CASRGSREKLFF

abundance: NA
j_gene: TRBJ2-5
v_gene: TRBV7-2
d_gene: TRBD1
CDR3nt: TGTGCCAGCAGCTCCAGACAGGGACAAGAGACCCAGTACTTC
CDR3aa: CASSSRQGQETQYF

abundance: NA
j_gene: TRBJ2-1
v_gene: TRBV19
d_gene: TRBD2
CDR3nt: TGTGCCACCGGGACTAGCGGGAGCGCCACCAATGAGCAGTTCTTC
CDR3aa: CATGTSGSATNEQFF

abundance: NA
j_gene: TRBJ2-2
v_gene: TRBV5-8
d_gene: NA
CDR3nt: TGTGCCAGCAGCTCAGGGACACGGCTGTATACCGGGGAGCTGTTTTTT
CDR3aa: CASSSGTRLYTGELFF

abundance: NA
j_gene: TRBJ2-3
v_gene: TRBV6-4
d_gene: TRBD2
CDR3nt: TGTGCCAGCAGCGCGACTAGCGGGGACACAGATACGCAGTATTTT
CDR3aa: CASSATSGDTDTQYF

abundance: NA
j_gene: TRBJ1-2
v_gene: TRBV6-5
d_gene: TRBD1
CDR3nt: TGTGCCAGCAGCAGGGGGACAGGGGCGTATGGCTACACCTTC
CDR3aa: CASSRGTGAYGYTF

abundance: NA
j_gene: TRBJ2-3
v_gene: TRBV9
d_gene: TRBD2
CDR3nt: TGTGCCAGCAGCCAGCGGACTAGCGGGGGGTCGTACAGTAGCACAGATACGCAGTATTTT
CDR3aa: CASSQRTSGGSYSSTDTQYF

abundance: NA
j_gene: TRBJ1-1
v_gene: TRBV6-6
d_gene: NA
CDR3nt: TGTGCCAGCAGTTACAGGCTAACCATGAACACTGAAGCTTTCTTT
CDR3aa: CASSYRLTMNTEAFF

abundance: NA
j_gene: TRBJ1-6
v_gene: TRBV5-4
d_gene: NA
CDR3nt: TGTGCCAGCAGCTTGGGGGGGGAAAGCGGCTCACCCCTCCACTTT
CDR3aa: CASSLGGESGSPLHF

abundance: NA
j_gene: TRBJ2-1
v_gene: TRBV7-2
d_gene: TRBD2
CDR3nt: TGTGCCAGCAGCCCCCTAGCGGGAGGAGGTAATGAGCAGTTCTTC
CDR3aa: CASSPLAGGGNEQFF

abundance: NA
j_gene: TRBJ2-1
v_gene: TRBV11-3
d_gene: TRBD1
CDR3nt: TGTGCCAGCAGCTCCAGGGGGCGCGGAAACTACAATGAGCAGTTCTTC
CDR3aa: CASSSRGRGNYNEQFF

abundance: NA
j_gene: TRBJ1-2
v_gene: TRBV15
d_gene: TRBD1
CDR3nt: TGTGCCACCAGCAGAGATTGGGACAGGGGAAACTATGGCTACACCTTC
CDR3aa: CATSRDWDRGNYGYTF

abundance: NA
j_gene: TRBJ2-3
v_gene: TRBV5-1
d_gene: TRBD1
CDR3nt: TGCGCCAGCAGCTTTGCAGGGGGTAGAGGAGATACGCAGTATTTT
CDR3aa: CASSFAGGRGDTQYF

abundance: NA
j_gene: TRBJ2-5
v_gene: TRBV9
d_gene: TRBD2
CDR3nt: TGTGCCAGCAGCGTGTTCAGCGGGATCCAAGAGACCCAGTACTTC
CDR3aa: CASSVFSGIQETQYF

abundance: NA
j_gene: TRBJ2-3
v_gene: TRBV30
d_gene: TRBD2
CDR3nt: TGTGCCTGGAGTGGGCCCACTAGCGGGATACGACATACGCAGTATTTT
CDR3aa: CAWSGPTSGIRHTQYF

abundance: NA
j_gene: TRBJ2-7
v_gene: TRBV30
d_gene: NA
CDR3nt: TGTGCCTGGAGTGTTAGGGTTTACTCCTACGAGCAGTACTTC
CDR3aa: CAWSVRVYSYEQYF

abundance: NA
j_gene: TRBJ2-2
v_gene: TRBV7-9
d_gene: NA
CDR3nt: TGTGCCAGCAAGGAGGGGGCGAACACCGGGGAGCTGTTTTTT
CDR3aa: CASKEGANTGELFF

abundance: few
j_gene: TRBJ2-2
v_gene: TRBV7-2
d_gene: TRBD2
CDR3nt: TGTGCCAGCAGCTTAGTCGCGGGAGAACTATTGAACACCGGGGAGCTGTTTTTT
CDR3aa: CASSLVAGELLNTGELFF

abundance: medium-sized
j_gene: TRBJ1-4
v_gene: TRBV6-6
d_gene: NA
CDR3nt: TGTGCCAGCAGTTACTCCGCGGGAGTTGGTGAAAAACTGTTTTTT
CDR3aa: CASSYSAGVGEKLFF

abundance: NA
j_gene: TRBJ2-2
v_gene: TRBV5-1
d_gene: NA
CDR3nt: TGCGCCAGCAGCTCCAACAGGGTGAACACCGGGGAGCTGTTTTTT
CDR3aa: CASSSNRVNTGELFF

abundance: NA
j_gene: TRBJ2-7
v_gene: TRBV9
d_gene: NA
CDR3nt: TGTGCCAGCAGCCCCCGACTGGGACCGTCCTACGAGCAGTACTTC
CDR3aa: CASSPRLGPSYEQYF

abundance: NA
j_gene: TRBJ2-7
v_gene: TRBV6-5
d_gene: NA
CDR3nt: TGTGCCAGCAGTTATCGGGGTCCCCCTTACGAGCAGTACTTC
CDR3aa: CASSYRGPPYEQYF

abundance: few
j_gene: TRBJ2-7
v_gene: TRBV5-5
d_gene: TRBD1
CDR3nt: TGTGCCAGCAGTTTAACCGGGACAGGGATCTCCTACGAGCAGTACTTC
CDR3aa: CASSLTGTGISYEQYF

abundance: NA
j_gene: TRBJ2-1
v_gene: TRBV20-1
d_gene: NA
CDR3nt: TGCAGTGCTCCCCTCTCAGCGGTCCAGTTCTTC
CDR3aa: CSAPLSAVQFF

abundance: NA
j_gene: TRBJ2-7
v_gene: TRBV11-2
d_gene: TRBD2
CDR3nt: TGTGCCAGCAGCTTCCGACTAGCGGAAGCCTACGAGCAGTACTTC
CDR3aa: CASSFRLAEAYEQYF

abundance: NA
j_gene: TRBJ2-1
v_gene: TRBV29-1
d_gene: NA
CDR3nt: TGCAGCGGGCGACTGGTCCATGAGCAGTTCTTC
CDR3aa: CSGRLVHEQFF

abundance: NA
j_gene: TRBJ2-2
v_gene: TRBV19
d_gene: TRBD1
CDR3nt: TGTGCCAGTAGTGTGCCAGGGGGTAGGACCGGGGAGCTGTTTTTT
CDR3aa: CASSVPGGRTGELFF

abundance: NA
j_gene: TRBJ2-6
v_gene: TRBV4-2
d_gene: TRBD1
CDR3nt: TGTGCCAGCAGCTACGGGACAGGGGGCGGGAACTCTGGGGCCAACGTCCTGACTTTC
CDR3aa: CASSYGTGGGNSGANVLTF

abundance: NA
j_gene: TRBJ2-7
v_gene: TRBV7-6
d_gene: NA
CDR3nt: TGTGCCAGCAGCTTAGCGGGGGGCCGAGCCTACGAGCAGTACTTC
CDR3aa: CASSLAGGRAYEQYF

abundance: NA
j_gene: TRBJ2-3
v_gene: TRBV6-5
d_gene: NA
CDR3nt: TGTGCCAGCAGATTACAGGGTCTCACAGATACGCAGTATTTT
CDR3aa: CASRLQGLTDTQYF

abundance: NA
j_gene: TRBJ1-3
v_gene: TRBV19
d_gene: NA
CDR3nt: TGTGCCACTCGACGGGAAATTACTGGAAACACCATATATTTT
CDR3aa: CATRREITGNTIYF

abundance: NA
j_gene: TRBJ1-3
v_gene: TRBV7-9
d_gene: TRBD1
CDR3nt: TGTGCCAGCAGCCCCGGACAGGGGAATCTCCTCTCTGGAAACACCATATATTTT
CDR3aa: CASSPGQGNLLSGNTIYF

abundance: NA
j_gene: TRBJ2-7
v_gene: TRBV9
d_gene: TRBD1
CDR3nt: TGTGCCAGCAGCGCCGGGACAGGGGGCGAGCAGTACTTC
CDR3aa: CASSAGTGGEQYF

abundance: NA
j_gene: TRBJ2-4
v_gene: TRBV10-3
d_gene: NA
CDR3nt: TGTGCCATCAGTGAGTCCCTCGCCAAAAACATTCAGTACTTC
CDR3aa: CAISESLAKNIQYF

abundance: many
j_gene: TRBJ1-3
v_gene: TRBV7-2
d_gene: NA
CDR3nt: TGTGCCAGCAGCTTAGTCTCGGCGCGGTCGGACACCATATATTTT
CDR3aa: CASSLVSARSDTIYF

abundance: NA
j_gene: TRBJ2-2
v_gene: TRBV25-1
d_gene: NA
CDR3nt: TGTGCCAGCAGTGAATTTGGCAGGGGAGATATCGGGGAGCTGTTTTTT
CDR3aa: CASSEFGRGDIGELFF

abundance: NA
j_gene: TRBJ1-1
v_gene: TRBV4-3
d_gene: NA
CDR3nt: TGCGCCAGCAGCCAAAAGGATGCGGCAGCGAGGGGTTTTGAAGCTTTCTTT
CDR3aa: CASSQKDAAARGFEAFF

abundance: NA
j_gene: TRBJ1-3
v_gene: TRBV15
d_gene: NA
CDR3nt: TGTGCCACCAGCAGAGATTTGGGTCTTGGAAACACCATATATTTT
CDR3aa: CATSRDLGLGNTIYF

abundance: NA
j_gene: TRBJ2-3
v_gene: TRBV27
d_gene: TRBD2
CDR3nt: TGTGCCAGCAGTTTTGTGTCTAGCGGGGGACTCACAGATACGCAGTATTTT
CDR3aa: CASSFVSSGGLTDTQYF